The clone carrying this T cell receptor (beta chain) was found once. Its specificity is not known. Some clones are missing from TCRdb's copy, which holds only in-frame ones; the method was immunoSEQ multiplex PCR. The sample has 130,000 or so clones; 85% to 90% are singletons. PCR or immunohistochemistry showed mismatch repair deficiency in every enrolled patient. The data were obtained in a study of PD-1 blockade in mismatch repair-deficient tumors. Study summary: Patients had around 11 mismatch repair-deficient cancer types and were previously treated and progressing.

Points from the study as a whole: After pembrolizumab, tumor-resident clones rose rapidly, then generally contracted before radiologic responses.

The CDR3 runs 14 residues. V lost 3 bases and J 0 bases, leaving 9 bases between the germline ends. Germline CDR1 is GTSNPN and CDR2 is SVGIG (reference sequence). The genes are TRBV30 and TRBJ2-1; D is unresolved. The source is an adult with mismatch repair-deficient cancer. The source material was peripheral blood, sampled 44 weeks after starting pembrolizumab. The CDR3 region has the DNA TGTGCCTGGAGCGGGCCGAGCTCCTACAATGAGCAGTTCTTC. This codes for CAWSGPSSYNEQFF.